This TCR beta chain was identified during a study of radiotherapy plus CTLA-4 blockade in lung cancer. CDR3 length: 12 residues. V shed 1 base and J shed 10 bases, with 8 bases lying between them. CDR1 is SNHLY, CDR2 FYNNEI, per germline. Sequenced by immunoSEQ multiplex PCR; TCRdb stores in-frame clones only, minus some. The sample yields about 62,000 clones, roughly 77% seen once. This rearrangement joins TRBV2 to TRBJ1-5, with unresolved D. This sequence was found in a human donor with non-small cell lung cancer who had a complete response to radiotherapy plus ipilimumab. The sequencing here drew on peripheral blood, taken from a patient treated with radiotherapy plus ipilimumab. The CDR3 spells CASSEGSVPQHF. The CDR3 nucleotides are TGTGCCAGCAGTGAAGGGAGCGTACCCCAGCATTTT.